This TCR beta chain was obtained from a study of OX40 agonist ivuxolimab in advanced cancers. Looking at the study overall: At 82.7% male, the cohort had a mean age of about 60 years, ranging from about 23 to 79. The study, taken as a whole, reports: The CD4+ and CD8+ T cells in the blood had expanded clonally by week 6 at 0.1 to 3.0 mg/kg. Those patients achieving a partial response at 0.1-3.0 mg/kg showed among the lowest clonal expansion.

The germline gives CDR1 LNHDA, CDR2 SQIVND (reference sequence). The CDR3 covers 14 residues. V gave up 2 bases and J gave up 5 bases, with 12 bases separating them. A note on this clone: Its cognate antigen is unknown.

Sequencing used immunoSEQ multiplex PCR; TCRdb keeps in-frame clones, though not all of them. Among nearly 80,000 clones, 70% to 90% were seen once, and the ten largest hold about 25%. Autoimmune disease history or systemic immunosuppression disqualified patients. This receptor was identified in an adult with an advanced solid tumor such as melanoma, head and neck, liver or kidney cancer. The chain joins TRBV19 to TRBJ1-1; D possibly corresponds to TRBD1 (6 bases). The sequenced sample was CD4+ or CD8+ T cells sorted from blood, obtained in a trial of the OX40 agonist ivuxolimab. The DNA for the CDR3 is TGTGCCAGTAGTATATGGGGGGCTCGGACTGAAGCTTTCTTT. Its protein product is CASSIWGARTEAFF.